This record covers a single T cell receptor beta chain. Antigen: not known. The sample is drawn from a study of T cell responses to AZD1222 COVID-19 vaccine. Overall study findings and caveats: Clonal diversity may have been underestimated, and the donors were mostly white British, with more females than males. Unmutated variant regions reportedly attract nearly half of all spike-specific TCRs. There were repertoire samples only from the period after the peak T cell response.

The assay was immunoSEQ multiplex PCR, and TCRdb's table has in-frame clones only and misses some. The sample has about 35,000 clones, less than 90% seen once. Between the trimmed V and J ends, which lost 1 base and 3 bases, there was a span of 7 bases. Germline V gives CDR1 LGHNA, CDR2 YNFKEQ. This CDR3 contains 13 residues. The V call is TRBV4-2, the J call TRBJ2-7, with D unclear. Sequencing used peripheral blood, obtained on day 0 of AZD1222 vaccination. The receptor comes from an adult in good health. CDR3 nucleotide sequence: TGTGCCAGCAGCCAAGGTTATTACTACGAGCAGTACTTC. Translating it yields CASSQGYYYEQYF.